Listed here are 17 T cell receptor beta chains from one sample, sequenced in a study of regulatory T cells in long-lasting Graves disease. Time point meaning: newly diagnosed GD, antithyroid drugs for less than 3 months. Preparation of the TCR library used RNA extracted from PBMCs. The TCR beta library used iRepertoire HTBI primers with Arm-PCR amplification of CDR3. TCRdb called the multiplex PCR reads again in MiXCR, with one record for every CDR3 protein. The table records roughly 410,000 distinct CDR3 sequences, about 15% of them present only once. Another study also made use of these data, one on T cells in Graves' hyperthyroidism and ophthalmopathy.

The material sequenced was peripheral blood mononuclear cells (PBMCs), taken at new diagnosis, from a patient treated with antithyroid drugs. Every receptor here comes from a woman aged 40 to 49 with Graves disease.

This clonotype was picked up many times. The CDR3 DNA reads as TGTGCCAGCAGTCCGCTCGGACAGGGTGGGGAGACCCAGTACTTC. It specifies CASSPLGQGGETQYF. The chain uses TRBV27 and TRBJ2-5; 8 bases align to TRBD1. CDR1 and CDR2 (germline): MNHEY, SMNVEV (reference sequence). The CDR3 sequence is 15 residues long. The junction had 10 bases not matched to a gene; V was cut back by 5 bases and J by 5 bases.

The DNA for the CDR3 is TGTGCCAGCACCTTGGTGGACAACCTAAATCAGCCCCAGCATTTT. Translating it yields CASTLVDNLNQPQHF. The chain uses TRBV6-4 and TRBJ1-5; the D gene is possibly TRBD1 (5 bases). This CDR3 has 15 amino acids. Germline V gene sequence: CDR1 MRHNA, CDR2 SNTAGT. V was shortened by 7 bases and J by 4 bases, with 17 bases between the two germline ends.

Ten or more counts support this clonotype. This chain uses TRBV12-3 or TRBV12-4 with TRBJ2-1; D might be TRBD2 (6 bases). V was trimmed by 5 bases and J by 2 bases, leaving 13 bases between them. CDR3 length equals 15 residues. CDR3 bases: TGTGCCAGCAGTCAGCGGGTGAGGCCCTACAATGAGCAGTTCTTC. It specifies CASSQRVRPYNEQFF.

This clonotype showed up many times. V usage is TRBV28 and J usage is TRBJ2-5, with 13 bases identical to TRBD2. Unmatched junction bases numbered 6, after V lost 3 bases and J lost 5 bases. The CDR3 consists of 16 residues. Germline-derived CDR1 and CDR2 are MDHEN and SYDVKM. CDR3 residues: CASSFGLAGVRETQYF. In DNA form, the CDR3 reads TGTGCCAGCAGTTTTGGACTAGCGGGAGTACGGGAGACCCAGTACTTC.

This clonotype has ten or more counts. The rearrangement links TRBV28 to TRBJ2-5, with D possibly being TRBD1 or TRBD2 (5 bases each). The CDR3 is made up of 15 amino acids. V was clipped by 4 bases and J by 6 bases, with 18 bases between them. The germline V gene encodes CDR1 MDHEN and CDR2 SYDVKM. The CDR3 here is CASSSSGPGKKTQYF. For the CDR3, the DNA is TGTGCCAGCAGTTCCTCGGGGCCTGGAAAAAAGACCCAGTACTTC.

This clonotype was seen ten or more times. The CDR3 reads CASSLLGGVGNTEAFF. As DNA, the CDR3 is TGTGCCAGCAGCTTACTGGGGGGCGTGGGGAACACTGAAGCTTTCTTT. The V call is TRBV7-9, the J call TRBJ1-1; D might be TRBD1 (6 bases). Looked up from germline, CDR1 is SEHNR and CDR2 is FQNEAQ (reference sequence). V lost 2 bases, J lost 1 base, and 14 bases lay in between. CDR3 length equals 16 residues. The variable domain in full, completed from reference TRBV7-9 and TRBJ1-1, reads DTGVSQNPRHKITKRGQNVTFRCDPISEHNRLYWYRQTLGQGPEFLTYFQNEAQLEKSRLLSDRFSAERPKGSFSTLEIQRTEQGDSAMYLCASSLLGGVGNTEAFFGQGTRLTVV.

The chain has TRBV7-2 and TRBJ1-5; D gene uncertain. Per the germline V gene, CDR1 is SGHTA and CDR2 is FQGNSA. V was shortened by 6 bases and J by 5 bases, with 11 bases between the two germline ends. CDR3 length equals 13 residues. The CDR3 DNA reads TGTGCCAGCAGTGGGCAGAACTATCAGCCCCAGCATTTT. Its protein product is CASSGQNYQPQHF. Variable domain in full (rest from reference TRBV7-2 and TRBJ1-5): GAGVSQSPSNKVTEKGKDVELRCDPISGHTALYWYRQSLGQGLEFLIYFQGNSAPDKSGLPSDRFSAERTGGSVSTLTIQRTQQEDSAVYLCASSGQNYQPQHFGDGTRLSIL.

This clonotype has at least ten counts. The chain links TRBV12-3 or TRBV12-4 to TRBJ1-4, with 7 bases that match TRBD1. The length of the CDR3 is 13 residues. V shed 8 bases and J 4 bases; nucleotides not matched to a gene: 4. The CDR3 protein is CASRGQNNEKLFF. In nucleotides, the CDR3 is TGTGCCAGCCGGGGACAGAATAATGAAAAACTGTTTTTT.

This clonotype was found many times. This chain joins TRBV11-3 and TRBJ2-7, with TRBD2 matching over 7 bases. Losses at the gene ends were 4 bases for V and 3 bases for J; bases not matched to a gene: 15. Germline values: CDR1 SGHNT, CDR2 YENEEA. CDR3 size: 17 residues. CDR3 protein: CASSSLGGGAGVYEQYF. In DNA form, the CDR3 reads TGTGCCAGCAGCTCGCTTGGGGGGGGAGCAGGCGTCTACGAGCAGTACTTC.

This clonotype was counted many times. The gene calls are TRBV10-3 and TRBJ2-3; TRBD2 matches 9 bases. CDR3 length: 18 residues. Germline values: CDR1 ENHRY, CDR2 SYGVKD. Trimming removed 4 bases from V and 0 bases from J; junction bases left unmatched: 11. The CDR3 coding sequence is TGTGCCATCAGTGGTTTCTCGCGGGAGGGCCGGAGCACAGATACGCAGTATTTT. It codes for CAISGFSREGRSTDTQYF.

This clonotype was counted ten times or more. The chain is built from TRBV12-3 or TRBV12-4 and TRBJ1-5, with D perhaps matching TRBD1 (5 bases). This CDR3 is 16 amino acids long. V lost 5 bases and J 3 bases, leaving 17 bases between the germline ends. The CDR3 region has the DNA TGTGCCAGCAGTGGGTCGTTAGGGGAGGCCAATCAGCCCCAGCATTTT. As protein: CASSGSLGEANQPQHF.

This sequence joins TRBV7-3 and TRBJ2-3, with D maybe TRBD1 (7 bases). The length of the CDR3 is 14 residues. Trimming took 4 bases from V and 6 from J, leaving 14 bases between them. Per germline, CDR1 SGHTA and CDR2 FQGTGA. CDR3 protein: CASSWFPGGDTQYF. The CDR3 DNA is TGTGCCAGCAGCTGGTTCCCAGGGGGGGATACGCAGTATTTT.

This clonotype was detected a few times. J is TRBJ2-5 and V is TRBV29-1; TRBD1 might be the D (6 bases). V lost 7 bases and J 4 bases, leaving 13 bases between the germline ends. The CDR3 is 12 amino acids. CDR1 SQVTM and CDR2 ANQGSEA come from the germline V gene. The CDR3 protein is CSGKRGGETQYF. The DNA for the CDR3 is TGCAGCGGAAAGAGAGGGGGAGAGACCCAGTACTTC. Together with reference TRBV29-1 and TRBJ2-5, the CDR3 gives the full variable domain: SAVISQKPSRDICQRGTSLTIQCQVDSQVTMMFWYRQQPGQSLTLIATANQGSEATYESGFVIDKFPISRPNLTFSTLTVSNMSPEDSSIYLCSGKRGGETQYFGPGTRLLVL.

This clonotype was detected ten times or more. The CDR3 reads CASSEVGVGNQPQHF. The CDR3 DNA is TGTGCCAGCAGTGAAGTGGGGGTTGGGAATCAGCCCCAGCATTTT. The chain employs TRBV6-1 and TRBJ1-5, with a possible D match to TRBD1 (5 bases). The CDR3 extends over 15 amino acids. Trimming pared 1 base from V and 4 bases from J, leaving 11 bases between. Germline V gene lookup returns CDR1 MNHNS and CDR2 SASEGT.

This clonotype has at least ten counts. The J gene is TRBJ2-5, the V gene TRBV7-6, with D perhaps given as TRBD1 or TRBD2 (5 bases each). The germline CDR1 and CDR2 sequences are SGHVS and FNYEAQ. Deletions cut 5 bases from V and 7 bases from J, with 20 bases between. The CDR3 contains 15 residues. CDR3 in amino acids: CASSLERAAQGTQYF. Written as DNA, the CDR3 is TGTGCCAGCAGCCTAGAGAGGGCGGCCCAGGGGACCCAGTACTTC.

This clonotype was seen repeatedly, ten times or more. The chain combines TRBV19 with TRBJ2-6; D unresolved. Trimming stripped 5 bases from V and 11 bases from J, with 10 bases between. CDR3 length: 12 amino acids. Germline V gene data show CDR1 as LNHDA and CDR2 as SQIVND (reference sequence). CDR3 bases: TGTGCCAGTAGTTTCGACTTCCACGTCCTGACTTTC. Its translation is CASSFDFHVLTF.

This clonotype was found a few times. Possible read error: a much larger clone is one base away. The DNA of the CDR3 is TGTGCCAGCGGCTACTTGGAGAGAGATACGCAGTATTTT. Translating gives CASGYLERDTQYF. This chain uses TRBV12-3 or TRBV12-4 with TRBJ2-3; D call uncertain. The CDR3 length is 13 residues. V lost 8 bases and J lost 5, with 14 bases in between.